The present TCR beta chain was sequenced within a study of blood T cell repertoires in COVID-19. Study as a whole: There were acute and convalescent COVID-19 samples, and they came from the United States, Italy and Spain. In each case, the material was cDNA or gDNA derived from T cells, B-cell-depleted T cells, or PBMCs.

The CDR3 extends over 12 amino acids. Germline V lookup: CDR1 SGHNT, CDR2 YYREEE (reference sequence). V lost 0 bases and J lost 3, with 2 bases in between. TCRdb keeps only in-frame clones here, not all; method: immunoSEQ multiplex PCR. The sample yields approximately 50,000 clones, approximately 90% seen once. The sample consisted of peripheral blood. The chain joins TRBV5-4 to TRBJ2-3; D uncertain. This receptor was taken from a man aged 35-49 years with acute or convalescent COVID-19. The CDR3 DNA sequence: TGTGCCAGCAGCTTGGCTACAGATACGCAGTATTTT. It encodes CASSLATDTQYF.